Each of the 24 T cell receptor beta chains below was sequenced from the same sample in a study of T cell repertoires in cytomegalovirus infection. These TCRs' antigens remain unknown. TCRdb redid the calling of the reads with MiXCR, one entry per CDR3 protein. The repertoire holds roughly 180,000 distinct CDR3 sequences, about 20% seen once, with 25% in the top ten. The material sequenced was CD8+ T cells from cultured PBMCs, taken from culture after CMV antigen stimulation. The source of these receptors is a human donor in good health (CMV status not recorded). Some clones in this sample may be carry-over from other donors' samples.

The V call is TRBV5-6, the J call TRBJ2-7; D might be TRBD1 or TRBD2, each matching 5 bases. V lost 4 bases to trimming and J lost 2 bases, with 13 bases between them. There are 14 residues in the CDR3. The germline gives CDR1 SGHDT, CDR2 YYEEEE. CDR3 DNA: TGTGCCAGCAGCCCCGGGACCGCAACCTACGAGCAGTACTTC. Translating gives CASSPGTATYEQYF.

The chain is built from TRBV11-2 and TRBJ2-5; a weak D match, TRBD1 (5 bases). The CDR3 sequence is 14 residues long. Germline CDR1 is SGHAT and CDR2 is FQNNGV. V dropped 1 base and J dropped 3 bases, with 9 bases sitting between them. The CDR3 nucleotides read TGTGCCAGCAGCTTAGGGGTAGGGGAAGAGACCCAGTACTTC. Its protein product is CASSLGVGEETQYF. The whole variable domain, remainder taken from reference TRBV11-2 and TRBJ2-5, is EAGVAQSPRYKIIEKRQSVAFWCNPISGHATLYWYQQILGQGPKLLIQFQNNGVVDDSQLPKDRFSAERLKGVDSTLKIQPAKLEDSAVYLCASSLGVGEETQYFGPGTRLLVL.

This clonotype has a handful of counts. V and J are TRBV6-6 and TRBJ1-2, with D uncertain. Germline V gives CDR1 MNHNY, CDR2 SVGAGI (reference sequence). V was shortened by 9 bases and J by 8 bases, with 16 bases between the two germline ends. The CDR3 consists of 12 residues. The CDR3 region has the DNA TGTGCCAGTCCAACATCGGGTGGGGGCTACACCTTC. Protein product: CASPTSGGGYTF.

This clonotype has just a few counts. The V gene is TRBV7-8, the J gene TRBJ1-2; no reliable D call. Deletions cut 1 base from V and 0 bases from J, with 15 bases between. The CDR3 length is 17 residues. Germline V gene data show CDR1 as SGHVS and CDR2 as FQNEAQ. CDR3: CASSLVARGVANYGYTF. The CDR3 coding sequence is TGTGCCAGCAGCTTAGTGGCGAGAGGAGTAGCTAACTATGGCTACACCTTC.

The V and J genes are TRBV12-3 or TRBV12-4 and TRBJ1-5, with 7 bases aligning to TRBD1. The CDR3 covers 14 residues. Unmatched junction bases numbered 11, after V lost 6 bases and J lost 9 bases. The CDR3 coding sequence is TGTGCCAGCAGCCCACCAGGGGGTGGAGGGCCCCAGCATTTT. Residues: CASSPPGGGGPQHF.

This clonotype was seen a handful of times. The chain is built from TRBV27 and TRBJ2-1; tentative D call: TRBD2 (5 bases). CDR3 size: 16 residues. Germline V gene data show CDR1 as MNHEY and CDR2 as SMNVEV (reference sequence). Trimming took 4 bases from V and 8 from J, leaving 21 bases between them. The DNA for the CDR3 is TGTGCCAGCAGTTCCCCTGGACTTTCAACTACGTATGAGCAGTTCTTC. Protein sequence: CASSSPGLSTTYEQFF.

The chain carries TRBV6-1 and TRBJ2-5, with D perhaps matching TRBD1 or TRBD2 (5 bases each). This CDR3 has 18 residues. Deletions cut 0 bases from V and 4 bases from J, with 21 bases between. Looked up from germline, CDR1 is MNHNS and CDR2 is SASEGT. CDR3 in amino acids: CASSEARNPSGPRETQYF. CDR3 nucleotides: TGTGCCAGCAGTGAAGCGCGTAATCCATCGGGACCGCGAGAGACCCAGTACTTC.

This clonotype was seen only a few times. The chain's CDR3 is CASSSRESDEKLFF. The DNA of the CDR3 is TGTGCCAGCAGTTCGCGGGAGTCGGATGAAAAACTGTTTTTT. V usage is TRBV28 and J usage is TRBJ1-4; D is unresolved. The germline CDR1 and CDR2 sequences are MDHEN and SYDVKM. Trimming cost V 4 bases and J 6 bases, with 12 bases left between them. The CDR3 loop spans 14 amino acids.

This clonotype was counted between two and nine times. V gene TRBV20-1 combines with J gene TRBJ2-6; 8 nucleotides agree with TRBD1. Unmatched junction bases numbered 12, after V lost 5 bases and J lost 0 bases. This CDR3 is built from 18 residues. Germline V gives CDR1 DFQATT, CDR2 SNEGSKA (reference sequence). CDR3 in amino acids: CSAPPGTGHTSGANVLTF. In DNA form, the CDR3 reads TGCAGTGCTCCACCCGGGACAGGCCATACCTCTGGGGCCAACGTCCTGACTTTC.

This chain uses TRBV12-3 or TRBV12-4 with TRBJ1-3, with unresolved D. The CDR3 is 15 residues long. V was clipped by 6 bases and J by 2 bases, with 14 bases between them. The CDR3 sequence is CASRSVGIAGNTIYF. The CDR3 DNA reads as TGTGCCAGCAGGTCCGTTGGAATTGCTGGAAACACCATATATTTT.

The chain recombines TRBV12-3 or TRBV12-4 with TRBJ2-1; TRBD2 agrees at 7 bases. Unmatched junction bases numbered 8, after V lost 5 bases and J lost 7 bases. The CDR3 extends over 14 amino acids. CDR3 in amino acids: CASSPPGLRNEQFF. CDR3 DNA: TGTGCCAGCAGTCCTCCGGGACTAAGAAATGAGCAGTTCTTC.

CDR3 protein: CASSSRPRQTDTQYF. In DNA, the CDR3 is TGTGCCAGCAGCTCTCGCCCCCGACAGACAGATACGCAGTATTTT. V is TRBV7-2 and J is TRBJ2-3, with D possibly matching TRBD1 (5 bases). The CDR3 runs to 15 residues. Germline assignment: CDR1 SGHTA and CDR2 FQGNSA. The V gene lost 4 bases and the J gene lost 3 bases, with 14 bases spanning the gap.

The rearrangement links TRBV19 to TRBJ1-5; D is unresolved. Germline V lookup: CDR1 LNHDA, CDR2 SQIVND (reference sequence). V dropped 5 bases and J dropped 1 base, with 18 bases sitting between them. This CDR3 has 17 residues. The CDR3 DNA sequence: TGTGCCAGTAGTCCCGAGGGATGGAGCATGAGCAATCAGCCCCAGCATTTT. It is translated as CASSPEGWSMSNQPQHF.

Notes on this clonotype: The germline gene is not matched at one end of the junction; a read error may be the cause. This chain uses TRBV13 with TRBJ2-1; TRBD1 aligns across 9 bases. Germline values: CDR1 PRHDT, CDR2 FYEKMQ (reference sequence). CDR3 length: 15 residues. The CDR3 nucleotides are TGTACCAGCAGTTTGGACAGGGGACTACTACGTGAGCAGTTCTTC. Translation gives CTSSLDRGLLREQFF. The entire variable domain, with the rest obtained from reference TRBV13 and TRBJ2-1, is as follows: AAGVIQSPRHLIKEKRETATLKCYPIPRHDTVYWYQQGPGQDPQFLISFYEKMQSDKGSIPDRFSAQQFSDYHSELNMSSLELGDSALYFCTSSLDRGLLREQFFGPGTRLTVL.

In its sample, this clonotype was seen a few times. This chain connects TRBV19 to TRBJ1-5; TRBD1 might be the D (6 bases). The CDR3 contains 14 residues. Germline-derived CDR1 and CDR2 are LNHDA and SQIVND (reference sequence). With 10 bases removed from V and 7 bases from J, the gap between germline ends came to 20 bases. The CDR3 nucleotides are TGTGCCACCCAACTGAGCAGGGGCGGCCAGCCCCAGCATTTT. Translating gives CATQLSRGGQPQHF.

This rearrangement joins TRBV7-2 to TRBJ1-6, with 7 bases lining up with TRBD1. This CDR3 spans 14 amino acids. Unmatched junction bases numbered 7, after V lost 8 bases and J lost 6 bases. The germline V gene has CDR1 SGHTA and CDR2 FQGNSA. CDR3 protein: CASRIGGTNSPLHF. CDR3 sequence (DNA): TGTGCCAGCCGGATAGGGGGCACTAATTCACCCCTCCACTTT.

The rearrangement joins TRBV6-2 or TRBV6-3 to TRBJ2-3; possibly TRBD1 for D (5 bases). CDR1 and CDR2 from the germline V gene are MNHEY and SVGEGT. The ends were cut back, 4 bases at V and 1 base at J, with 9 bases in the middle. The CDR3 loop spans 14 amino acids. In DNA, the CDR3 is TGTGCCAGCAGTTCAGGGTCGCGCACAGATACGCAGTATTTT. Amino acids: CASSSGSRTDTQYF.

The chain links TRBV11-2 to TRBJ1-1; no firm D call. Trimming cost V 5 bases and J 6 bases, with 16 bases left between them. This CDR3 has 14 residues. The germline CDR1 and CDR2 sequences are SGHAT and FQNNGV. CDR3 sequence: CASSGYVDRAEAFF. In DNA form, the CDR3 reads TGTGCCAGCAGCGGATACGTAGATCGGGCTGAAGCTTTCTTT.

The rearrangement uses TRBV27 and TRBJ1-2; D call uncertain. This CDR3 is 12 amino acids long. Germline-derived CDR1 and CDR2 are MNHEY and SMNVEV (reference sequence). V lost 2 bases and J lost 6, with 7 bases in between. The CDR3 region is CASSLRGDGYTF. The CDR3 DNA follows: TGTGCCAGCAGTTTACGGGGAGATGGCTACACCTTC.

The rearrangement joins TRBV15 to TRBJ1-5; D is uncertain. V gave up 1 base and J gave up 0 bases, with 10 bases separating them. Germline loops: CDR1 LNHNV, CDR2 YYDKDF (reference sequence). The CDR3 contains 16 residues. The CDR3 nucleotides read TGTGCCACCAGCAGAGGTGAGGCTTATAGCAATCAGCCCCAGCATTTT. Translation: CATSRGEAYSNQPQHF.

The rearrangement uses TRBV7-3 and TRBJ2-7; tentatively, D is TRBD1 or TRBD2 (5 bases each). The CDR3 covers 13 residues. Deletions cut 1 base from V and 5 bases from J, with 9 bases between. Germline-derived CDR1 and CDR2 are SGHTA and FQGTGA. The CDR3 DNA sequence: TGTGCCAGCAGCTTAAGAGGGGTCCACGAGCAGTACTTC. It yields the protein CASSLRGVHEQYF.

The J gene is TRBJ1-1, the V gene TRBV7-2, with no clear D. The V end was cut by 4 bases, the J end by 0 bases, with 12 bases between. Per germline, CDR1 SGHTA and CDR2 FQGNSA. This CDR3 spans 15 amino acids. The CDR3 is CASSSAEEMNTEAFF. CDR3 sequence (DNA): TGTGCCAGCAGCTCGGCCGAGGAGATGAACACTGAAGCTTTCTTT.

The chain recombines TRBV9 with TRBJ1-2; D gene uncertain. Germline assignment: CDR1 SGDLS and CDR2 YYNGEE. V was trimmed by 5 bases and J by 2 bases, leaving 16 bases between them. CDR3 length: 15 amino acids. CDR3 sequence reads: CASSGKRESNYGYTF. CDR3 coding DNA: TGTGCCAGCAGTGGCAAGCGGGAATCCAACTATGGCTACACCTTC.

The chain links TRBV7-2 to TRBJ1-5; 7 bases are a match to TRBD1. The V segment lost 3 bases and the J segment 0 bases; nucleotides outside the gene matches: 2. The CDR3 loop spans 15 amino acids. In germline, CDR1 is SGHTA, CDR2 FQGNSA. For the CDR3, the DNA is TGTGCCAGCAGCTTGGGACAGCTTAGCAATCAGCCCCAGCATTTT. This gives the protein CASSLGQLSNQPQHF.